This paragraph covers one T cell receptor beta chain sequence. Its specificity is unknown. The repertoire was sequenced with immunoSEQ multiplex PCR; TCRdb's copy has only in-frame clones and lacks some. The sample shows millions of clones, more than 90% of them seen only once. Donors comprised only Caucasian adults living in Nashville, Tennessee. Per the germline V gene, CDR1 is SQVTM and CDR2 is ANQGSEA. The CDR3 is 12 amino acids. The record originates from a study of shared clonotypes between healthy human individuals. Whole-study findings and limits: Deeper or shallower sequencing was expected to change how clonotypes are shared among donors. With four donors compared, 4% to 5% of naive CD4 clonotypes were shared.

J is TRBJ2-5 and V is TRBV29-1; D gene unclear. The end of the DNA aligns better with TRBJ2-7, so the J call may be wrong. The receptor was isolated from a man aged 18 to 30 in good health. Sequencing was performed on naive CD4+ T cells sorted from blood. Subset in this sample: CD45RA+ positively selected. In DNA form, the CDR3 reads TGCAGCGTAAACGGCGGAACCTACGAGCAGTACTTC. Protein product: CSVNGGTYEQYF.